The 8 T cell receptor beta chains below all came from one sample that was sequenced in a study of graft-versus-host responses after intestinal transplantation. Libraries were prepared by immunoSEQ multiplex PCR; TCRdb keeps only in-frame clonotypes and omits some of them. The data show about 40,000 clones, with 91% seen just once and 2% to 3% held by the top ten. Sequencing was performed on PBMCs, taken 314 days after intestinal transplant. The receptors were sampled from a human patient who received an intestinal transplant, so some T cells may come from the graft donor.

The chain employs TRBV28 and TRBJ2-3, with 7 bases that match TRBD2. There are 14 residues in the CDR3. The V gene's germline CDR1 is MDHEN and CDR2 SYDVKM. V lost 3 bases and J lost 0; bases outside the gene matches: 0. In nucleotides, the CDR3 is TGTGCCAGCAGTTTGACTAGCAGCACAGATACGCAGTATTTT. This sequence encodes CASSLTSSTDTQYF.

The chain has TRBV7-9 and TRBJ2-5, with D possibly being TRBD2 (6 bases). Germline loops: CDR1 SEHNR, CDR2 FQNEAQ (reference sequence). CDR3 length: 16 amino acids. Trimming pared 4 bases from V and 0 bases from J, leaving 15 bases between. CDR3: CASSSAMEGYQETQYF. CDR3 nucleotides: TGTGCCAGCAGCTCCGCTATGGAGGGGTACCAAGAGACCCAGTACTTC.

This chain uses TRBV10-3 with TRBJ1-5; TRBD1 might be the D (6 bases). The germline V gene has CDR1 ENHRY and CDR2 SYGVKD. The CDR3 totals 14 residues. Trimming cost V 1 base and J 7 bases, with 11 bases left between them. The CDR3 protein is CAISELQGTQPQHF. The DNA of the CDR3 is TGTGCCATCAGTGAGTTACAGGGAACCCAGCCCCAGCATTTT.

The chain is built from TRBV9 and TRBJ2-1; no clear D. The CDR3 runs 12 residues. Germline V CDR1 and CDR2: SGDLS, YYNGEE. V lost 0 bases, J lost 10 bases, and 8 bases lay in between. CDR3 loop: CASSVGTDEQFF. As DNA, the CDR3 is TGTGCCAGCAGCGTAGGGACGGACGAGCAGTTCTTC.

This chain uses TRBV5-4 with TRBJ2-5, with TRBD2 matching 8 bases. The DNA end is more similar to TRBJ2-7, so the J call may be wrong. CDR1 is SGHNT and CDR2 is YYREEE in the germline V gene (reference sequence). The CDR3 is made up of 18 amino acids. CDR3 sequence (DNA): TGTGCCAGCAGCTTGGAGTATATAGCGGGGCCCTCTTACTACGAGCAGTACTTC. Its protein is CASSLEYIAGPSYYEQYF.

J is TRBJ2-7 and V is TRBV4-1; D ambiguous. Germline CDR1 MGHRA, CDR2 YSYEKL. This CDR3 is built from 14 residues. V was pared by 0 bases and J by 1 base, with 7 bases between. Written as DNA, the CDR3 is TGCGCCAGCAGCCAAGACGGTTGGTCCTACGAGCAGTACTTC. Its protein is CASSQDGWSYEQYF.

On this clone itself: The conserved phenylalanine or tryptophan is not found at the CDR3 terminus, so this likely reflects a read error. Here the CDR3 reads CASSGGASTEAFL. CDR3 nucleotides: TGCGCCAGCAGCGGGGGGGCTAGCACTGAAGCTTTCCTT. The rearrangement uses TRBV5-1 and TRBJ1-1, with D perhaps TRBD1 (6 bases). The V end lost 4 bases, the J end lost 4 bases, and 11 bases lay between the germline ends. The length of the CDR3 is 13 residues. CDR1 is SGHRS and CDR2 is YFSETQ in the germline V gene.

V is TRBV5-6 and J is TRBJ1-6, with D possibly TRBD1 on 5 matching bases. V was trimmed by 5 bases and J by 7 bases, leaving 16 bases between them. The CDR3 has 15 residues. Germline V gene data show CDR1 as SGHDT and CDR2 as YYEEEE. CDR3 sequence reads: CASRLRGTFNSPLHF. CDR3 nucleotide sequence: TGTGCCAGCAGGCTACGCGGGACTTTCAATTCACCCCTCCACTTT.